This is a list of T cell receptor beta chains from one sample in a study of Graves' ophthalmopathy and Graves' hyperthyroidism. Each CDR3 protein is one row after TCRdb ran MiXCR on the multiplex PCR reads. The sample lists almost 750,000 distinct CDR3 sequences, 40% occurring once. The sequenced sample consisted of peripheral blood. The receptors were sampled from an adult man with Graves' ophthalmopathy. CDR3s include the opening cysteine and the closing phenylalanine or tryptophan. The order of the fields is clone size, J gene, D gene, V gene, CDR3 DNA, CDR3 protein. The D gene is left open where the match is weak. Clone size, where shown, is once, few, many, or a class for clones that have expanded.

size: many
J: TRBJ2-5
D: -
V: TRBV29-1
DNA: TGCAGCGTTGCTATCTCTCAAGAGACCCAGTACTTC
CDR3: CSVAISQETQYF

size: once
J: TRBJ2-2
D: -
V: TRBV25-1
DNA: TGTGCCAGCAGTGATAGACCCGACGAGCTGTTTTTT
CDR3: CASSDRPDELFF

size: -
J: TRBJ1-6
D: -
V: TRBV10-3
DNA: TGTGCCATCAGTGCCTGGACTGATAATTCACCCCTCCACTTT
CDR3: CAISAWTDNSPLHF

size: many
J: TRBJ2-7
D: TRBD1
V: TRBV24-1
DNA: TGTGCCACCAGTGATTCGAGACAGGGGGCCTACGAGCAGTACTTC
CDR3: CATSDSRQGAYEQYF

size: -
J: TRBJ2-7
D: TRBD1
V: TRBV7-8
DNA: TGTGCCAGCAGCACGGGACAGACGAAAATCTACGAGCAGTACTTC
CDR3: CASSTGQTKIYEQYF

size: -
J: TRBJ1-4
D: -
V: TRBV19
DNA: TGTGCCAGTAGAAGGAGGGTAGGGCGGGAAGAACTGTTTTTT
CDR3: CASRRRVGREELFF

size: -
J: TRBJ2-7
D: -
V: TRBV19
DNA: TGTGCCAGTAGTATAGGAGCGACGACTGGGGGCGAGCAGTACTTC
CDR3: CASSIGATTGGEQYF

size: -
J: TRBJ1-4
D: -
V: TRBV7-9
DNA: TGTGCCAGCAGCTGGGGAACAGGGACGACTAATGAAAAACTGTTTTTT
CDR3: CASSWGTGTTNEKLFF

size: few
J: TRBJ1-2
D: -
V: TRBV7-9
DNA: TGTGCCAGCAGCGGGGGCAGGGTGAGAACTAACTATGGCTACACCTTC
CDR3: CASSGGRVRTNYGYTF

size: -
J: TRBJ1-6
D: -
V: TRBV7-9
DNA: TGTGCCAGCAGCGAAAGGGCAGGAGACTCCTATAATTCACCCCCCCACTTT
CDR3: CASSERAGDSYNSPPHF

size: few
J: TRBJ1-2
D: TRBD1
V: TRBV7-9
DNA: TGTGCCAGCAGCCAAACACAGGGGGCGGGCTATGGCTACACCTTC
CDR3: CASSQTQGAGYGYTF

size: -
J: TRBJ1-2
D: TRBD1
V: TRBV15
DNA: TGTGCCACCAGCAGCGAGAAAGACAGGGTCCACTATGGCTACACCTTC
CDR3: CATSSEKDRVHYGYTF

size: many
J: TRBJ1-1
D: -
V: TRBV25-1
DNA: TGTGCCAGCAGTGTGAGCACAGGGCGTTACACTGAAGCTTTCTTT
CDR3: CASSVSTGRYTEAFF

size: -
J: TRBJ1-4
D: -
V: TRBV10-3
DNA: TGTGCCATCAGTGAAGAAGGGGAAGGTGAAAAACTGTTTTTT
CDR3: CAISEEGEGEKLFF